Reported below is one T cell receptor (beta chain). The data were obtained in a study of shared T cell receptors in the human thymus. The V and J ends lost 4 bases and 5 bases, in that order; junction bases with no gene match: 1. This CDR3 spans 15 amino acids. The germline CDR1 and CDR2 sequences are MGHDK and SYGVNS. Some clones are missing from TCRdb's copy, which holds only in-frame ones; the method was immunoSEQ multiplex PCR. The sample lists about 540,000 clones; roughly 74% were seen once. These data were also reused for a study on human thymus T cells.

The source material was thymocytes. J is TRBJ2-1 and V is TRBV25-1; 14 bases line up with TRBD2. This clonotype was obtained from a boy in the first two years of life with a congenital heart defect. As DNA, the CDR3 is TGTGCCAGCAGTGCGACTAGCGGGAGGGACAATGAGCAGTTCTTC. It yields the protein CASSATSGRDNEQFF.